The present T cell receptor beta chain was sequenced within a study of metastatic and nonmetastatic thyroid tumors. At the level of the study: Repertoire comparisons spanned blood and tumor or nodule tissue from malignant and benign thyroid patients.

Concerning this clone: The antigen is unknown.

All patients were untreated before thyroid surgery. Study results and caveats: The reported finding was significantly higher TCR beta diversity in malignant thyroid tumors relative to benign nodules, in blood and tumor.

Under the authors' procedure: The study's classifier, a distant-metastasis tool for papillary thyroid cancer, was built using CDR3 differences across clinicopathological groups. TCRdb called clones again from the PCR reads with MiXCR. The V and J calls were not made by the authors but by TCRdb's processing. The data hold 25,000 to 40,000 clones, with over 15% observed a single time. The CDR3 runs to 15 residues. The V gene end was trimmed by 5 bases and the J gene end by 6 bases; junction bases not matched to a gene: 11. The germline V gene encodes CDR1 LNHDA and CDR2 SQIVND (reference sequence). J is TRBJ1-1 and V is TRBV19; 8 bases align to TRBD1. Sequencing was done on a sample of blood. The clonotype originates from a female donor with papillary thyroid cancer or a benign thyroid nodule (not recorded which). Some clones in this sample may be carry-over from other donors' samples. CDR3 nucleotides: TGTGCCAGTAGTCCCCAGGACAGGGTGAGTTCTGAAGCTTTCTTT. Translated: CASSPQDRVSSEAFF.